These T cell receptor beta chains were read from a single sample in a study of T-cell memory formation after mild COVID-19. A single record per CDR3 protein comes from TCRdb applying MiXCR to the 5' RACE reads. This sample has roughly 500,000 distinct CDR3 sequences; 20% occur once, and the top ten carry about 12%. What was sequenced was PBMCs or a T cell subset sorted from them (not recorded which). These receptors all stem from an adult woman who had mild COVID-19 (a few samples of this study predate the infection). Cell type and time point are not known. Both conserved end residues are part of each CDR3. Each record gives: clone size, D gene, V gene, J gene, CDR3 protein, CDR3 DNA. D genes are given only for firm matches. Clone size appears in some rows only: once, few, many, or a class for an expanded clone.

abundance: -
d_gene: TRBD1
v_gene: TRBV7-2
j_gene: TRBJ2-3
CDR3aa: CASSLYRGRDTQYF
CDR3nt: TGTGCCAGCAGCCTTTACAGGGGGAGGGATACGCAGTATTTT

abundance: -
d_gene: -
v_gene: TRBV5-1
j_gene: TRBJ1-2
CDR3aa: CASSLDGAGVDGYTF
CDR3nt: TGCGCCAGCAGCTTGGACGGAGCTGGAGTGGATGGCTACACCTTC

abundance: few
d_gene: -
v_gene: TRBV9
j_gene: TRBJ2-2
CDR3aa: CASSVTLTPFPNTGELFF
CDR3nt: TGTGCCAGCAGCGTGACCCTGACCCCCTTCCCGAACACCGGGGAGCTGTTTTTT

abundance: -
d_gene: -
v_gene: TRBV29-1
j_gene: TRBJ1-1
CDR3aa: CSVGIGTNTEAFF
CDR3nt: TGCAGCGTTGGTATAGGGACAAACACTGAAGCTTTCTTT

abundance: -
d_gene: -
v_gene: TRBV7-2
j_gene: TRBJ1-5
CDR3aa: CASSPQINQPQHF
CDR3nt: TGTGCCAGCAGCCCACAGATCAATCAGCCCCAGCATTTT

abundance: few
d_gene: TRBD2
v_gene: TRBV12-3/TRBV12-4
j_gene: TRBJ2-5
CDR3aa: CASSSPWTSGVLQETQYF
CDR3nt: TGTGCCAGCAGTTCCCCTTGGACTAGCGGGGTGCTCCAAGAGACCCAGTACTTC

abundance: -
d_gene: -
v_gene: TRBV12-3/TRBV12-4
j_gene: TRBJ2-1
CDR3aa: CASSSLAIWQFF
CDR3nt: TGTGCCAGCAGTTCTCTAGCTATATGGCAGTTCTTC

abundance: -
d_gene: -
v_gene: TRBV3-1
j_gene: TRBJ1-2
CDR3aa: CASSQGLAEYGYTF
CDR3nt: TGTGCCAGCAGCCAAGGGTTGGCAGAATATGGCTACACCTTC

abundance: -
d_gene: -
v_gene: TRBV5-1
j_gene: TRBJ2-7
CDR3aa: CASSLALDFSSYEQYF
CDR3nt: TGCGCCAGCAGCTTGGCCCTGGACTTCAGCTCCTACGAGCAGTACTTC

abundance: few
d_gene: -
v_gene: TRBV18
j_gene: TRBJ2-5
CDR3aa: CASSLFTGRDRETQYF
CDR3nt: TGTGCCAGCTCACTCTTCACAGGACGTGATCGAGAGACCCAGTACTTC

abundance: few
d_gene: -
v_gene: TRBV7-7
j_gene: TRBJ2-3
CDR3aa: CASSLKAVGTDTQYF
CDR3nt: TGTGCCAGCAGCTTAAAAGCGGTGGGCACAGATACGCAGTATTTT

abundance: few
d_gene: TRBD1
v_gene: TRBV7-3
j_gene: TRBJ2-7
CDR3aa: CASRSTRGRVREQYF
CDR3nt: TGTGCCAGCAGGTCGACCAGGGGGCGCGTTCGGGAGCAGTACTTC

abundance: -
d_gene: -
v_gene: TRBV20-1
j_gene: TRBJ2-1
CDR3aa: CSARSESPPSSYNEQFF
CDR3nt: TGCAGTGCTAGATCAGAGTCGCCTCCGAGCTCCTACAATGAGCAGTTCTTC

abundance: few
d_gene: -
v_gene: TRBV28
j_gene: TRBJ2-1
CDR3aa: CASRGGGSYNEQFF
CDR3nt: TGTGCCAGCAGAGGAGGGGGATCGTACAATGAGCAGTTCTTC

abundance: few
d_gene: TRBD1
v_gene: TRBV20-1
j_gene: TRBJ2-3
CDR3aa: CSACAGTGGTDTQYF
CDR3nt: TGCAGTGCTTGCGCAGGGACAGGCGGGACAGATACGCAGTATTTT

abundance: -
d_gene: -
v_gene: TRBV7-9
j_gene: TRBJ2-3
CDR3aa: CASSPRGDTDTQYF
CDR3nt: TGTGCCAGCAGCCCACGGGGTGACACAGATACGCAGTATTTT

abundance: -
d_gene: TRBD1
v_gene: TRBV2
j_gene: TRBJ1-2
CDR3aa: CASSLSRGPGGYTF
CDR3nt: TGTGCCAGCAGTTTATCCAGGGGGCCAGGAGGCTACACCTTC

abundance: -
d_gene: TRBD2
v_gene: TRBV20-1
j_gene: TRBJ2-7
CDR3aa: CSARPLAGGLYEQYF
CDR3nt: TGCAGTGCCCGTCCTTTAGCGGGAGGGCTCTACGAGCAGTACTTC

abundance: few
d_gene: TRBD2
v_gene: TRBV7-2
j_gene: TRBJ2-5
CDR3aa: CASSIGLAGRQETQYF
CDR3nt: TGTGCCAGCAGCATAGGACTAGCGGGACGCCAAGAGACCCAGTACTTC

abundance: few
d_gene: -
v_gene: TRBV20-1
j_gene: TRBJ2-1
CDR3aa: CSATYASSYNEQFF
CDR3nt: TGCAGTGCTACTTACGCGAGCTCCTACAATGAGCAGTTCTTC

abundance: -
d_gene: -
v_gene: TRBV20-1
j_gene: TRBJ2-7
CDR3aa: CSASRPGIYEQYF
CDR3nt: TGCAGTGCTAGTCGGCCAGGGATCTACGAGCAGTACTTC

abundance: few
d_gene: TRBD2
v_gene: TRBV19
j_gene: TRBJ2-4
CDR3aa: CASSIELAGSGKNIQYF
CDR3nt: TGTGCCAGTAGTATAGAACTAGCGGGTTCCGGCAAAAACATTCAGTACTTC

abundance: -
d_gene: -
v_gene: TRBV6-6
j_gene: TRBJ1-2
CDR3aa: CASSYSGRDYGYTF
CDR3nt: TGTGCCAGCAGTTACTCGGGGAGGGACTATGGCTACACCTTC

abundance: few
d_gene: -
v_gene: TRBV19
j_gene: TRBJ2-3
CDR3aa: CASSIEGARENTQYF
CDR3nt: TGTGCCAGTAGTATAGAGGGAGCGAGGGAAAATACGCAGTATTTT

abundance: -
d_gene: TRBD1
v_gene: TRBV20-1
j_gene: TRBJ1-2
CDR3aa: CSASTTGAAYGYTF
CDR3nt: TGCAGTGCTAGTACTACAGGGGCAGCCTATGGCTACACCTTC

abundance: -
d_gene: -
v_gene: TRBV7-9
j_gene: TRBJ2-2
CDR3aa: CASSRSGAENTGELFF
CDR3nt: TGTGCCAGCAGCCGCTCGGGGGCGGAAAACACCGGGGAGCTGTTTTTT

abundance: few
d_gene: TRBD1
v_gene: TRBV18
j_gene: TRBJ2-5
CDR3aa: CASSPPDRTETQYF
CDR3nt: TGTGCCAGCTCACCACCGGACAGGACGGAGACCCAGTACTTC

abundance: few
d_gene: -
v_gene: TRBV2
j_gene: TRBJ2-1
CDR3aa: CASSEVLGEPNEQFF
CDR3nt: TGTGCCAGCAGTGAAGTCTTGGGGGAGCCCAATGAGCAGTTCTTC

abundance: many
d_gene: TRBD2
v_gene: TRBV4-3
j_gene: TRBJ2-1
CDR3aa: CASSGTVSYNEQFF
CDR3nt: TGCGCAAGTAGCGGGACTGTATCCTACAATGAGCAGTTCTTC

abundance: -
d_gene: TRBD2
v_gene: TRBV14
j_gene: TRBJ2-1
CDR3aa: CASSQLSREWNNEQFF
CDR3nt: TGTGCCAGCAGCCAATTGTCGCGGGAGTGGAACAATGAGCAGTTCTTC

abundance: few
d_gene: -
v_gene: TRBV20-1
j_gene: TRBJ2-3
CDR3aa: CSALPVTQYF
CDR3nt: TGCAGTGCCCTCCCAGTAACGCAGTATTTT

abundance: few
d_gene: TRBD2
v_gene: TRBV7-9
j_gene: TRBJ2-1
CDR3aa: CASSLRASSGNNEQFF
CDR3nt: TGTGCCAGCAGCTTAAGGGCAAGTAGCGGGAACAATGAGCAGTTCTTC

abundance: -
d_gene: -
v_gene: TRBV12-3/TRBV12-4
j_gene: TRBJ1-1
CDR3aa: CASSSPLRDVWTEAFF
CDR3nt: TGTGCCAGCAGTTCCCCCCTCAGGGATGTTTGGACTGAAGCTTTCTTT

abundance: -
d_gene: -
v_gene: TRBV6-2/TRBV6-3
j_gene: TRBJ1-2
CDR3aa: CASSYGQVNYGYTF
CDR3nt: TGTGCCAGCAGTTACGGTCAGGTCAACTATGGCTACACCTTC

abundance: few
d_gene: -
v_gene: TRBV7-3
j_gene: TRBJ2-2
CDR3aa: CASSPDLGAGELFF
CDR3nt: TGTGCCAGCAGCCCGGACCTCGGGGCCGGGGAGCTGTTTTTT

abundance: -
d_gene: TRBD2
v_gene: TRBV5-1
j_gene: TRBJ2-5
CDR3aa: CASSLLVTSGRDQETQYF
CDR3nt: TGCGCCAGCAGCCTCCTAGTGACTAGCGGGAGAGACCAAGAGACCCAGTACTTC

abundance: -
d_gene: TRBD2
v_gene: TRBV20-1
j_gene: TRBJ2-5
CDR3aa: CSASLALSGRPGVETQYF
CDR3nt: TGCAGTGCTAGCCTCGCACTTAGCGGGAGGCCCGGAGTGGAGACCCAGTACTTC

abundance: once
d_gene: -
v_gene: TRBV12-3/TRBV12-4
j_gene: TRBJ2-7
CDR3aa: CASRETGTSYEQYF
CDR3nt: TGTGCCAGCAGGGAGACAGGGACTTCCTACGAGCAGTACTTC

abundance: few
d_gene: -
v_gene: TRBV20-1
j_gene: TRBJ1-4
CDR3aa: CSARAWYRGEKLFF
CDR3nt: TGCAGTGCTAGAGCATGGTACCGGGGAGAAAAACTGTTTTTT

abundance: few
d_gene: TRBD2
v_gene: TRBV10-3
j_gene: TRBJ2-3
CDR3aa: CANRLAGGHGDTQYF
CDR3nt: TGTGCCAACAGACTAGCGGGGGGCCATGGAGATACGCAGTATTTT

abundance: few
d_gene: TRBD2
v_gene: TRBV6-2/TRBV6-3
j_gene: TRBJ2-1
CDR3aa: CASSYPGLAGGPTVSYNEQFF
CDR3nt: TGTGCCAGCAGTTACCCCGGACTAGCGGGAGGGCCCACCGTCTCCTACAATGAGCAGTTCTTC

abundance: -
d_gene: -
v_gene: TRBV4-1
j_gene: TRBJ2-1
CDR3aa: CASSPTYVVHEQFF
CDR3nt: TGCGCCAGCAGCCCAACCTATGTAGTCCATGAGCAGTTCTTC

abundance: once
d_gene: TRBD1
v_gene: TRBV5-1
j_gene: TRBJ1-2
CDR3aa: CASSGTGNTMGYTF
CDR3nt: TGCGCCAGCAGCGGGACAGGGAACACTATGGGCTACACCTTC

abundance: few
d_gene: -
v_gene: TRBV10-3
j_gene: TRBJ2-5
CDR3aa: CAISEHGETQYF
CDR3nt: TGTGCCATCAGTGAACACGGGGAGACCCAGTACTTC

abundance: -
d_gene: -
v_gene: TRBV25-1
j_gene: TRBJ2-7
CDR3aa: CASSEYRGGPDEQYF
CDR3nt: TGTGCCAGCAGTGAATATAGAGGGGGACCGGACGAGCAGTACTTC

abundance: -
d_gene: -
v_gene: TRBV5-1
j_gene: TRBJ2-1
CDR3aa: CASSLDRSLGEQFF
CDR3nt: TGCGCCAGCAGCTTGGACAGGTCTCTAGGTGAGCAGTTCTTC

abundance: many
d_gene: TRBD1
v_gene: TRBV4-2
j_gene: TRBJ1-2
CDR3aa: CASSQEGQGANYGYTF
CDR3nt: TGTGCCAGCAGCCAAGAGGGACAGGGCGCTAACTATGGCTACACCTTC

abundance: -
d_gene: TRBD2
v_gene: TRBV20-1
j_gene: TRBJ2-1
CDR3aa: CSARERDYDSYNEQFF
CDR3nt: TGCAGTGCTAGGGAGCGGGACTACGACTCCTACAATGAGCAGTTCTTC

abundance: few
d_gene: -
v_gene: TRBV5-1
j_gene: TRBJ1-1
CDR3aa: CASSLVQGGNTEAFF
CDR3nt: TGCGCCAGCAGCTTGGTACAGGGAGGGAACACTGAAGCTTTCTTT

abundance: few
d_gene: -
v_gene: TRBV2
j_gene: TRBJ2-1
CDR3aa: CASSQGAEQFF
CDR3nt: TGTGCCAGCAGCCAGGGTGCTGAGCAGTTCTTC

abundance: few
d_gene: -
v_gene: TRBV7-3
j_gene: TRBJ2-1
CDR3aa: CASSSNLGEQFF
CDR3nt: TGTGCCAGCAGCTCCAACCTTGGAGAGCAGTTCTTC

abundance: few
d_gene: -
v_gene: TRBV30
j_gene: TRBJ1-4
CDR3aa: CAWSSVYRKDEKLFF
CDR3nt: TGTGCCTGGAGTTCCGTGTACAGAAAAGATGAAAAACTGTTTTTT

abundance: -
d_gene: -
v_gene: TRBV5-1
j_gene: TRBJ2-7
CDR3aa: CASSLDGSPAYEQYF
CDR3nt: TGCGCCAGCAGCTTGGATGGGTCCCCCGCCTACGAGCAGTACTTC

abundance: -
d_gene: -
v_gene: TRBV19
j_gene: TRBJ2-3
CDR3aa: CASSIEGEDTQYF
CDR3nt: TGTGCCAGTAGTATAGAGGGCGAAGATACGCAGTATTTT